Below are 21 T cell receptor beta chains sequenced from a single sample in a study of human T cells and chemical hapten exposure. MiXCR, applied by TCRdb to the RACE reads, yields one record per CDR3 protein. Of fewer than 150,000 distinct CDR3 sequences in the sample, approximately 12% were seen once. As for time point: patch test 2, 6 weeks after DPC sensitization. This sample's treatment: therapeutic diphenylcyclopropenone sensitization with weekly scalp DPC. This material consisted of whole blood, taken in connection with sensitization to the hapten diphenylcyclopropenone (DPC). These receptors were collected from a woman in her 50s with alopecia areata. Some clones in this sample may be carry-over from other donors' samples.

The chain carries TRBV29-1 and TRBJ2-7, with D possibly being TRBD1 (5 bases). V shed 3 bases and J shed 2 bases, with 5 bases lying between them. This CDR3 spans 11 amino acids. The germline CDR1 and CDR2 sequences are SQVTM and ANQGSEA. CDR3 nucleotide sequence: TGCAGCGTTGAGACAGCCTACGAGCAGTACTTC. Its translation is CSVETAYEQYF.

The chain recombines TRBV30 with TRBJ1-2, with D unclear. Germline CDR1 reads GTSNPN; CDR2 reads SVGIG (reference sequence). The CDR3 extends over 15 amino acids. Trimming left V 3 bases short and J 4 bases short, with 18 bases between. The CDR3 nucleotides read TGTGCCTGGAGCTCCTTCCCGGGTATCGTCTATGGCTACACCTTC. Its protein is CAWSSFPGIVYGYTF.

This clonotype appeared many times. The rearrangement joins TRBV9 to TRBJ2-1; D possibly matches TRBD1 or TRBD2 (6 bases each). Trimming stripped 2 bases from V and 7 bases from J, with 19 bases between. The germline V gene encodes CDR1 SGDLS and CDR2 YYNGEE. CDR3 length: 16 residues. CDR3 sequence: CASSVLGGRSLNEQFF. CDR3 in DNA: TGTGCCAGCAGCGTCTTAGGGGGGAGGTCGTTGAATGAGCAGTTCTTC.

The chain carries TRBV20-1 and TRBJ2-1; D call uncertain. The CDR3 has 13 residues. Germline assignment: CDR1 DFQATT and CDR2 SNEGSKA (reference sequence). V gave up 1 base and J gave up 6 bases, with 10 bases separating them. The DNA for the CDR3 is TGCAGTGCTAGAGGGCGGTTGTTCAATGAGCAGTTCTTC. It encodes CSARGRLFNEQFF.

This clonotype came up many times. This chain joins TRBV7-2 and TRBJ2-5; a weak D match, TRBD2 (6 bases). Germline V gives CDR1 SGHTA, CDR2 FQGNSA. V was shortened by 1 base and J by 7 bases, with 13 bases between the two germline ends. CDR3 length equals 14 residues. Written as DNA, the CDR3 is TGTGCCAGCAGCTTAGTCGGCCGGGAGACGACCCAGTACTTC. Amino acid sequence: CASSLVGRETTQYF.

The V call is TRBV2, the J call TRBJ1-1, with D perhaps TRBD1 (5 bases). The V end was cut by 6 bases, the J end by 7 bases, with 15 bases between. The CDR3 extends over 13 amino acids. The germline V gene has CDR1 SNHLY and CDR2 FYNNEI. The CDR3 region has the DNA TGTGCCAGCAGCCCCTCGGAGGGGCTTGAAGCTTTCTTT. Translating it yields CASSPSEGLEAFF.

The chain employs TRBV18 and TRBJ2-1; either TRBD1 or TRBD2 may fit D (5 bases each). CDR3 size: 16 residues. Germline values: CDR1 KGHSH, CDR2 LQKENI. Trimming removed 5 bases at V and 5 bases at J, with 19 bases between. This CDR3 reads CASSTKVASGHNEQFF. DNA of the CDR3: TGTGCCAGCTCAACCAAGGTAGCGTCGGGACACAATGAGCAGTTCTTC.

This clonotype came up a few times. This chain links TRBV2 with TRBJ2-5, with D possibly being TRBD1 (5 bases). The germline CDR1 and CDR2 sequences are SNHLY and FYNNEI. This CDR3 comprises 12 residues. V was clipped by 3 bases and J by 12 bases, with 14 bases between them. CDR3 DNA sequence: TGTGCCAGCAGTGAGTTCCAGGGAAGTGAGTACTTC. Encoded protein: CASSEFQGSEYF.

This clonotype turned up a few times. The chain links TRBV2 to TRBJ2-1, with D possibly matching TRBD1 (6 bases). The length of the CDR3 is 15 residues. Deletions cut 4 bases from V and 7 bases from J, with 17 bases between. The germline V gene has CDR1 SNHLY and CDR2 FYNNEI. CDR3 DNA sequence: TGTGCCAGCAGTGGAGGGTTGGGGGCGAGGAATGAGCAGTTCTTC. Its translation is CASSGGLGARNEQFF.

This clonotype showed up just a few times. J is TRBJ2-7 and V is TRBV11-2, with D possibly matching TRBD1 (6 bases). From germline, CDR1 is SGHAT and CDR2 FQNNGV. The CDR3 has 12 amino acids. Deletions cut 5 bases from V and 5 bases from J, with 10 bases between. The CDR3: CASSRDNHEQYF. DNA for the CDR3: TGTGCCAGCAGCCGGGACAACCACGAGCAGTACTTC.

This clonotype has ten or more counts. This rearrangement joins TRBV3-1 to TRBJ1-1; 8 positions agree with TRBD1. CDR1 is LGHDT, CDR2 YNNKEL, per germline (reference sequence). With 5 bases clipped from V and 1 base from J, the junction kept 6 bases outside the gene matches. The CDR3 is made up of 15 amino acids. CDR3 sequence reads: CASSLAGGRNTEAFF. In nucleotides, the CDR3 is TGTGCCAGCAGCTTGGCAGGGGGCAGGAACACTGAAGCTTTCTTT.

The chain links TRBV27 to TRBJ1-1; no clear D gene. Between the trimmed V and J ends, which lost 5 bases and 3 bases, there was a span of 10 bases. This CDR3 is 13 amino acids long. The germline V gene has CDR1 MNHEY and CDR2 SMNVEV (reference sequence). CDR3 sequence (DNA): TGTGCCAGCAGTGTTAAGACCCACACTGAAGCTTTCTTT. Protein product: CASSVKTHTEAFF.

This clonotype was seen only a few times. V gene TRBV27 combines with J gene TRBJ2-5, with TRBD2 matching 7 bases. Per germline, CDR1 MNHEY and CDR2 SMNVEV (reference sequence). This CDR3 is 13 amino acids long. V was clipped by 6 bases and J by 1 base; unmatched bases: 2. The CDR3 DNA reads as TGTGCCAGCAGGCGGGAGCCCCAAGAGACCCAGTACTTC. Protein product: CASRREPQETQYF.

This clonotype was observed a few times. CDR3 loop: CASTQTGRANSEQFF. The CDR3 nucleotides are TGTGCCAGCACCCAGACCGGACGGGCTAATTCGGAGCAGTTCTTC. V and J are TRBV6-2 or TRBV6-3 and TRBJ2-1; D remains ambiguous. The CDR3 contains 15 residues. V was cut by 7 bases and J by 10 bases, with 23 bases left in between. Germline V gene sequence: CDR1 MNHEY, CDR2 SVGEGT.

The chain employs TRBV7-2 and TRBJ2-3; D is possibly TRBD1 (6 bases). Germline-derived CDR1 and CDR2 are SGHTA and FQGNSA. The CDR3 contains 15 residues. The V end lost 4 bases, the J end lost 0 bases, and 11 bases lay between the germline ends. The CDR3 spells CASSSPRGSTDTQYF. Written as DNA, the CDR3 is TGTGCCAGCAGCTCACCCAGGGGCAGCACAGATACGCAGTATTTT.

CDR3 in DNA: TGTGCCAGCAGTGAAGCGCTGAAACGCACAGATACGCAGTATTTT. This translates into CASSEALKRTDTQYF. The chain combines TRBV6-1 with TRBJ2-3; no clear D. The CDR3 sequence is 15 residues long. Germline CDR1 reads MNHNS; CDR2 reads SASEGT. V was cut by 0 bases and J by 1 base, with 8 bases left in between.

The chain couples TRBV15 to TRBJ2-7; the D gene is possibly TRBD2 (5 bases). Per germline, CDR1 LNHNV and CDR2 YYDKDF (reference sequence). The V gene lost 0 bases and the J gene lost 6 bases, with 9 bases spanning the gap. The CDR3 is 13 amino acids. The CDR3 sequence is CATSRDLSGEQYF. The CDR3 DNA reads TGTGCCACCAGCAGAGATCTGAGCGGCGAGCAGTACTTC.

This clonotype was picked up many times. V gene TRBV27 combines with J gene TRBJ2-2; TRBD2 is a possible D gene (6 bases). This CDR3 has 13 residues. Trimming stripped 3 bases from V and 6 bases from J, with 8 bases between. Germline V lookup: CDR1 MNHEY, CDR2 SMNVEV (reference sequence). The CDR3 nucleotides are TGTGCCAGCAGTTTGGAGGGTGCCGGGGAGCTGTTTTTT. Encoded protein: CASSLEGAGELFF.

This clonotype showed up just a few times. The chain carries TRBV7-2 and TRBJ2-5; D possibly corresponds to TRBD1 (5 bases). Looked up from germline, CDR1 is SGHTA and CDR2 is FQGNSA. The CDR3 covers 14 residues. Trimming left V 5 bases short and J 5 bases short, with 15 bases between. CDR3: CASSAKGARETQYF. The CDR3 DNA reads TGTGCCAGCAGCGCTAAAGGGGCGCGCGAGACCCAGTACTTC. The full variable domain, in which reference TRBV7-2 and TRBJ2-5 provide the parts outside the CDR3, is GAGVSQSPSNKVTEKGKDVELRCDPISGHTALYWYRQSLGQGLEFLIYFQGNSAPDKSGLPSDRFSAERTGGSVSTLTIQRTQQEDSAVYLCASSAKGARETQYFGPGTRLLVL.

This clonotype was counted only a few times. The chain joins TRBV29-1 to TRBJ2-7; D tentatively reads TRBD1 or TRBD2 (6 bases each). With 7 bases removed from V and 2 bases from J, the gap between germline ends came to 15 bases. Looked up from germline, CDR1 is SQVTM and CDR2 is ANQGSEA. The CDR3 extends over 13 amino acids. The CDR3 nucleotides read TGCAGCGGTGGAGGGGGTAGAGCCTACGAGCAGTACTTC. Residues: CSGGGGRAYEQYF.

The rearrangement links TRBV5-1 to TRBJ2-2; TRBD2 might be the D (5 bases). The CDR3 spans 14 residues. Per germline, CDR1 SGHRS and CDR2 YFSETQ. With 4 bases removed from V and 7 bases from J, the gap between germline ends came to 14 bases. The CDR3 DNA reads as TGCGCCAGCAGCACTAGGACGGAAGACGGGGAGCTGTTTTTT. It specifies CASSTRTEDGELFF.